Each of the 17 T cell receptor beta chains below was sequenced from the same sample in a study of beta chain features in type 1 diabetes. The investigators reverse transcribed all of the isolated RNA, so they sequenced expressed TCRB transcripts. Here immunoSEQ multiplex PCR was the method, and the copy in TCRdb shows in-frame clones only, minus some. The table includes 240,000 or so clones, around 21% detected once. General study results and limits: There was a moderate but significant shortening of TCRB CDR3s in all four CD4+ subsets of Type 1 diabetes patients.

The antigens of these receptors remain unknown. Sequencing was carried out using naive CD4+ T cells from blood. These receptors were collected from a woman between 40 and 55 years old with type 1 diabetes.

The J gene is TRBJ1-6, the V gene TRBV4-1; the D is unclear. In germline, CDR1 is MGHRA, CDR2 YSYEKL. V was pared by 2 bases and J by 10 bases, with 9 bases between. CDR3 length: 13 residues. The CDR3 loop reads CASSQLGRSPLHF. CDR3 nucleotides: TGCGCCAGCAGCCAACTTGGTCGGTCACCCCTCCACTTT.

This clone occurred a few times. The V gene is TRBV15, the J gene TRBJ2-7, with TRBD2 matching 11 bases. Germline V lookup: CDR1 LNHNV, CDR2 YYDKDF (reference sequence). The CDR3 is 16 amino acids. Trimming cost V 0 bases and J 6 bases; bases outside gene matches: 7. CDR3 nucleotide sequence: TGTGCCACCAGCAGAGACACCTTAGCGGGAGGGGCCGAGCAGTACTTC. It codes for CATSRDTLAGGAEQYF.

The V and J genes are TRBV5-1 and TRBJ2-1; 7 bases are shared with TRBD2. CDR1 and CDR2 from the germline V gene are SGHRS and YFSETQ. CDR3 length: 15 residues. Losses at the gene ends were 0 bases for V and 3 bases for J; bases not matched to a gene: 3. Here the CDR3 reads CASSLGGSDYNEQFF. The CDR3 DNA reads as TGCGCCAGCAGCTTGGGCGGGAGCGACTACAATGAGCAGTTCTTC.

This clone was counted only a few times. The chain is built from TRBV30 and TRBJ2-1; a weak D match, TRBD1 (6 bases). The germline CDR1 and CDR2 sequences are GTSNPN and SVGIG (reference sequence). The CDR3 extends over 13 amino acids. In DNA form, the CDR3 reads TGTGCTTACCAGGGGTCGCCATACAATGAGCAGTTCTTC. This gives the protein CAYQGSPYNEQFF.

This clone was seen more than once but under ten times. The chain recombines TRBV28 with TRBJ2-5, with D possibly being TRBD1 (5 bases). Germline V CDR1 and CDR2: MDHEN, SYDVKM. The CDR3 totals 15 residues. V lost 5 bases to trimming and J lost 3 bases, with 16 bases between them. CDR3 amino acids: CASSPPPWGEETQYF. The CDR3 region has the DNA TGTGCCAGCAGTCCTCCTCCATGGGGCGAAGAGACCCAGTACTTC.

The CDR3 DNA reads TGCGCCAGCAGCCCCGGGACAGGGGTCGGGCCCCAGCATTTT. Its translation is CASSPGTGVGPQHF. The rearrangement joins TRBV5-1 to TRBJ1-5, with 10 bases identical to TRBD1. V lost 4 bases and J lost 9; bases outside the gene matches: 7. CDR1 and CDR2 from the germline V gene are SGHRS and YFSETQ. The CDR3 spans 14 residues. The full variable domain, completed using reference TRBV5-1 and TRBJ1-5, is KAGVTQTPRYLIKTRGQQVTLSCSPISGHRSVSWYQQTPGQGLQFLFEYFSETQRNKGNFPGRFSGRQFSNSRSEMNVSTLELGDSALYLCASSPGTGVGPQHFGDGTRLSIL.

V usage is TRBV5-4 and J usage is TRBJ2-2; D not resolved. Germline values: CDR1 SGHNT, CDR2 YYREEE (reference sequence). CDR3 size: 16 residues. The ends were cut back, 2 bases at V and 2 bases at J, with 13 bases in the middle. CDR3 DNA sequence: TGTGCCAGCAGCTTCTGGGCTACCAAAAACACCGGGGAGCTGTTTTTT. Translation gives CASSFWATKNTGELFF.

The chain carries TRBV4-2 and TRBJ1-1; possible D gene TRBD1, 6 bases. Trimming cost V 4 bases and J 0 bases, with 12 bases left between them. CDR1 is LGHNA and CDR2 is YNFKEQ in the germline V gene. The CDR3 spans 15 residues. The CDR3 loop reads CASSPETGMNTEAFF. In DNA, the CDR3 is TGTGCCAGCAGCCCCGAAACAGGGATGAACACTGAAGCTTTCTTT.

The chain has TRBV7-9 and TRBJ1-1, with TRBD1 as a possible D gene (5 bases). The CDR3 is 14 residues long. Trimming removed 5 bases at V and 5 bases at J, with 15 bases between. CDR1 and CDR2 (germline): SEHNR, FQNEAQ (reference sequence). In DNA, the CDR3 is TGTGCCAGCAGCCCTGGGACGGGGAGGACTGAAGCTTTCTTT. Translation gives CASSPGTGRTEAFF.

The chain employs TRBV9 and TRBJ2-2, with D unresolved. Germline V gene lookup returns CDR1 SGDLS and CDR2 YYNGEE. The CDR3 loop spans 16 amino acids. V was pared by 0 bases and J by 1 base, with 10 bases between. In DNA form, the CDR3 reads TGTGCCAGCAGCGTAGGCTTCGCGATGAACACCGGGGAGCTGTTTTTT. This translates into CASSVGFAMNTGELFF.

The chain uses TRBV9 and TRBJ2-5; a weak D match, TRBD1 (5 bases). The CDR3 length is 15 residues. CDR1 and CDR2 (germline): SGDLS, YYNGEE. V shed 3 bases and J shed 4 bases, with 16 bases lying between them. In DNA form, the CDR3 reads TGTGCCAGCAGCGCGTCCGGTTTAACAGGAGAGACCCAGTACTTC. It codes for CASSASGLTGETQYF.

Only a few counts were recorded for this clone. The genes are TRBV30 and TRBJ2-1; 12 bases agree with TRBD2. Trimming took 2 bases from V and 8 from J; bases not matched to a gene: 10. The CDR3 has 16 amino acids. Germline V gives CDR1 GTSNPN, CDR2 SVGIG (reference sequence). The CDR3 sequence: CAWSPTPSGRVDEQFF. The CDR3 DNA is TGTGCCTGGAGTCCCACCCCTAGCGGGAGGGTCGATGAGCAGTTCTTC.

This clone was seen a few times. The V and J genes are TRBV29-1 and TRBJ2-7; the match to TRBD1 covers 10 bases. V gave up 3 bases and J gave up 4 bases; unmatched junction bases: 9. The CDR3 length is 15 residues. CDR1 SQVTM and CDR2 ANQGSEA come from the germline V gene. CDR3 in amino acids: CSVDSPGTGEYEQYF. The CDR3 nucleotides read TGCAGCGTTGACTCTCCCGGGACAGGGGAGTACGAGCAGTACTTC.

V gene TRBV27 combines with J gene TRBJ1-1; unclear D gene. Trimming removed 5 bases from V and 0 bases from J, with 7 bases in between. The CDR3 sequence is 13 residues long. CDR1 MNHEY and CDR2 SMNVEV come from the germline V gene (reference sequence). CDR3 region: CASSGTVNTEAFF. The DNA of the CDR3 is TGTGCCAGCAGTGGCACAGTGAACACTGAAGCTTTCTTT.

This chain connects TRBV30 to TRBJ2-5, with 11 bases that match TRBD2. J was trimmed by 2 bases and V by 7 bases; bases with no gene match: 9. This CDR3 is built from 15 residues. The germline CDR1 and CDR2 sequences are GTSNPN and SVGIG (reference sequence). CDR3 coding DNA: TGTGCCTCCGCACCCGGGACTAGCGGACAAGAGACCCAGTACTTC. It translates to CASAPGTSGQETQYF.

The table lists this clone with a few counts. This sequence joins TRBV5-1 and TRBJ2-2; 8 nucleotides match TRBD1. The V segment lost 4 bases and the J segment 1 base; nucleotides outside the gene matches: 3. The CDR3 has 15 residues. Germline assignment: CDR1 SGHRS and CDR2 YFSETQ. The DNA of the CDR3 is TGCGCCAGCAGCCAGGGACAGGTGAACACCGGGGAGCTGTTTTTT. It translates to CASSQGQVNTGELFF. Full variable domain (remainder filled in from reference TRBV5-1 and TRBJ2-2): KAGVTQTPRYLIKTRGQQVTLSCSPISGHRSVSWYQQTPGQGLQFLFEYFSETQRNKGNFPGRFSGRQFSNSRSEMNVSTLELGDSALYLCASSQGQVNTGELFFGEGSRLTVL.

The chain employs TRBV9 and TRBJ1-1; D not certain. In germline, CDR1 is SGDLS, CDR2 YYNGEE. The CDR3 is made up of 14 amino acids. V was pared by 3 bases and J by 2 bases, with 11 bases between. For the CDR3, the DNA is TGTGCCAGCAGCGGGCCGACAAGCAACACTGAAGCTTTCTTT. Residues: CASSGPTSNTEAFF. Drawing the rest from reference TRBV9 and TRBJ1-1, the complete variable domain is DSGVTQTPKHLITATGQRVTLRCSPRSGDLSVYWYQQSLDQGLQFLIQYYNGEERAKGNILERFSAQQFPDLHSELNLSSLELGDSALYFCASSGPTSNTEAFFGQGTRLTVV.